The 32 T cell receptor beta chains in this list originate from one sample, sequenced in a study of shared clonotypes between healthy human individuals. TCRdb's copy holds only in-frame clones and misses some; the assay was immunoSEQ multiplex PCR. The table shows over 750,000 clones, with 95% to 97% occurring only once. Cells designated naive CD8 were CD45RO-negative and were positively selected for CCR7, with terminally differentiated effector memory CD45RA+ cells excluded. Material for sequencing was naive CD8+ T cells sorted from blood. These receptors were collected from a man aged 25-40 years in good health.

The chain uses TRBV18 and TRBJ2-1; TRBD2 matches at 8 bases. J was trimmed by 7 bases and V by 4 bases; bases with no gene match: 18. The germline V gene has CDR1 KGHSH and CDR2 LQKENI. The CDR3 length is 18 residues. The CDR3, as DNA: TGTGCCAGCTCACTCCCCGGACTAGCCTACCCTCATCTTAATGAGCAGTTCTTC. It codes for CASSLPGLAYPHLNEQFF.

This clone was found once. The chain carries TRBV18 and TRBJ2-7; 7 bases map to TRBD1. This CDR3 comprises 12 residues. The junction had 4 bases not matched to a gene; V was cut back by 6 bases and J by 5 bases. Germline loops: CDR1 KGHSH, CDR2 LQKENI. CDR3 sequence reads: CASSTGYHEQYF. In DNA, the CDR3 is TGTGCCAGCTCGACAGGGTACCACGAGCAGTACTTC.

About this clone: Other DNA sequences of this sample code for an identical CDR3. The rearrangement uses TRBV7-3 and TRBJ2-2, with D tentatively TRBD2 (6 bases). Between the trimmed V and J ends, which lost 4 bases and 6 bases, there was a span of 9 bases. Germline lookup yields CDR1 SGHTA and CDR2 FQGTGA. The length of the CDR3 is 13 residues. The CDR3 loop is CASSSSGAGELFF. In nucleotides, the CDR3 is TGTGCCAGCAGCTCTTCGGGAGCCGGGGAGCTGTTTTTT.

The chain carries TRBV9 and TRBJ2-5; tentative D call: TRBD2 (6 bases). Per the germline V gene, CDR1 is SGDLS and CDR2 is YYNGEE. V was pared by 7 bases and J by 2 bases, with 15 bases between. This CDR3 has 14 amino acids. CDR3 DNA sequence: TGTGCCAGCGGGGCCAGGGACTCGCAAGAGACCCAGTACTTC. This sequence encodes CASGARDSQETQYF.

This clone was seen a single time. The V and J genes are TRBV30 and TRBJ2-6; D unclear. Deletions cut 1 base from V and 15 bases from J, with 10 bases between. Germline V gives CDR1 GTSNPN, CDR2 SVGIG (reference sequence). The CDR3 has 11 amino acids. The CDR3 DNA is TGTGCCTGGAGTGACCCCCAACCCCTGACTTTC. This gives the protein CAWSDPQPLTF.

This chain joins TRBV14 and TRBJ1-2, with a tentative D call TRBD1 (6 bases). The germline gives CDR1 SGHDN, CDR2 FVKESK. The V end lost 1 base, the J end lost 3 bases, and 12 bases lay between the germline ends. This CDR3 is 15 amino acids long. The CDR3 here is CASSQVMGGDYGYTF. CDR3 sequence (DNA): TGTGCCAGCAGCCAAGTTATGGGGGGCGACTATGGCTACACCTTC.

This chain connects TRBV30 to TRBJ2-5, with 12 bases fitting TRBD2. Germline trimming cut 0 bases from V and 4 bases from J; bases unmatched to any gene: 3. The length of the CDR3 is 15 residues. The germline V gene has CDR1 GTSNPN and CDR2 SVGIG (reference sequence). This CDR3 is CAWSVPSGRGETQYF. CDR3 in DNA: TGTGCCTGGAGTGTTCCTAGCGGGAGGGGAGAGACCCAGTACTTC.

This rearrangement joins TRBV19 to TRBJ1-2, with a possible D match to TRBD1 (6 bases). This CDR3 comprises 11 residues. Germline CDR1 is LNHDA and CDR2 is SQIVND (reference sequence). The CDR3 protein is CDFHWTVGYTF. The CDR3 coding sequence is TGTGACTTCCATTGGACAGTTGGCTACACCTTC. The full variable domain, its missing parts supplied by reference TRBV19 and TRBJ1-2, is DGGITQSPKYLFRKEGQNVTLSCEQNLNHDAMYWYRQDPGQGLRLIYYSQIVNDFQKGDIAEGYSVSREKKESFPLTVTSAQKNPTAFYLCDFHWTVGYTFGSGTRLTVV.

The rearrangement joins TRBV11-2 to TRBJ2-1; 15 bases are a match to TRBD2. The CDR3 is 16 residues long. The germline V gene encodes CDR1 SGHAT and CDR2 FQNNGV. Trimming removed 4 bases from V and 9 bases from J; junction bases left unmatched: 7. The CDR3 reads CASSSPGLAGGGEQFF. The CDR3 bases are TGTGCCAGCAGCTCGCCGGGACTAGCGGGAGGAGGTGAGCAGTTCTTC. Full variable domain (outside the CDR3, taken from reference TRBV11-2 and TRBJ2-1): EAGVAQSPRYKIIEKRQSVAFWCNPISGHATLYWYQQILGQGPKLLIQFQNNGVVDDSQLPKDRFSAERLKGVDSTLKIQPAKLEDSAVYLCASSSPGLAGGGEQFFGPGTRLTVL.

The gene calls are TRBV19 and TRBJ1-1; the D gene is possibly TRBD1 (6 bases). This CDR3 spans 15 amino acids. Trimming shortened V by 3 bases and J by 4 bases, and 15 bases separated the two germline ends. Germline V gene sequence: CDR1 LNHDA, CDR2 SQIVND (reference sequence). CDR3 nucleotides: TGTGCCAGTAGTATGGACTCAGGGGTTGCCACTGAAGCTTTCTTT. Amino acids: CASSMDSGVATEAFF.

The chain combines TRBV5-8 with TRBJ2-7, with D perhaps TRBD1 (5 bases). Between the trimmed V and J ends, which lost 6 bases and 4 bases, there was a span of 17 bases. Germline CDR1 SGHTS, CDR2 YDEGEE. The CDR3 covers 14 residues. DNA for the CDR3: TGTGCCAGCACCCCCCTGGGGCGGACGTACGAGCAGTACTTC. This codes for CASTPLGRTYEQYF.

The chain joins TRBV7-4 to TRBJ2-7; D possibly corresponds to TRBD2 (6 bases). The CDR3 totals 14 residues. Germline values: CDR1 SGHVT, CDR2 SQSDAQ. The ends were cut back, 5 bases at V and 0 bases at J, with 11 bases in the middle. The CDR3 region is CASSPPGGSYEQYF. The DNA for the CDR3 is TGTGCCAGCAGCCCCCCCGGGGGCTCCTACGAGCAGTACTTC. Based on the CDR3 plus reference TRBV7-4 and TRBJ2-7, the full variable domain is GAGVSQSPRYKVAKRGRDVALRCDSISGHVTLYWYRQTLGQGSEVLTYSQSDAQRDKSGRPSGRFSAERPERSVSTLKIQRTEQGDSAVYLCASSPPGGSYEQYFGPGTRLTVT.

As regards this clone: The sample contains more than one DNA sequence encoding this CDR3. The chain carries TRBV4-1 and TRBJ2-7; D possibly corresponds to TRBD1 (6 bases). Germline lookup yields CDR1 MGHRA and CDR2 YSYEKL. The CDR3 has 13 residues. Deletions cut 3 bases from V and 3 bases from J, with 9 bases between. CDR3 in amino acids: CASSQGAGYEQYF. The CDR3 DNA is TGCGCCAGCAGCCAGGGGGCTGGCTACGAGCAGTACTTC.

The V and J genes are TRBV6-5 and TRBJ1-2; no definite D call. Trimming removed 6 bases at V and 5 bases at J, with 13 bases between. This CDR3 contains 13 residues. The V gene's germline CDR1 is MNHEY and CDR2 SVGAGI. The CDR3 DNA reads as TGTGCCAGCAGCAAGGCGGAGGTTTATGGCTACACCTTC. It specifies CASSKAEVYGYTF.

CDR3 in amino acids: CASSLVPQSNQPQHF. CDR3 DNA: TGTGCCAGCAGCTTAGTACCGCAGAGCAATCAGCCCCAGCATTTT. V usage is TRBV7-2 and J usage is TRBJ1-5; no definite D call. Trimming removed 1 base at V and 1 base at J, with 8 bases between. The CDR3 runs 15 residues. The germline gives CDR1 SGHTA, CDR2 FQGNSA.

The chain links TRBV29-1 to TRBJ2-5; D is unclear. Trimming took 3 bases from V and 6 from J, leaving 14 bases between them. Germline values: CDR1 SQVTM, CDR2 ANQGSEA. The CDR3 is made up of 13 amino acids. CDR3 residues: CSVDGQVEQTQYF. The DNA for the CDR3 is TGCAGCGTTGATGGGCAGGTCGAGCAGACCCAGTACTTC. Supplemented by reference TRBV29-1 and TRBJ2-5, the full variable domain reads SAVISQKPSRDICQRGTSLTIQCQVDSQVTMMFWYRQQPGQSLTLIATANQGSEATYESGFVIDKFPISRPNLTFSTLTVSNMSPEDSSIYLCSVDGQVEQTQYFGPGTRLLVL.

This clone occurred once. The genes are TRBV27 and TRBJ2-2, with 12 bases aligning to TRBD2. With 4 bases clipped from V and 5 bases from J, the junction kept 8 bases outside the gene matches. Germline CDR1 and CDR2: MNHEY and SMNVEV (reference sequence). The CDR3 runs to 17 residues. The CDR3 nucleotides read TGTGCCAGCAGTTACTGGACTAGCGGGATGAGGACCGGGGAGCTGTTTTTT. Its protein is CASSYWTSGMRTGELFF.

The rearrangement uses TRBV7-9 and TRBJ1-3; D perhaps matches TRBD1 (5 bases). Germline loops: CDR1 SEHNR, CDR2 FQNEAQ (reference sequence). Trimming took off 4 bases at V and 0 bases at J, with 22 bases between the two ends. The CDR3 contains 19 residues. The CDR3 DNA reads TGTGCCAGCAGCTCAAACAGGATATGGACCGCTAGCTCTGGAAACACCATATATTTT. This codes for CASSSNRIWTASSGNTIYF.

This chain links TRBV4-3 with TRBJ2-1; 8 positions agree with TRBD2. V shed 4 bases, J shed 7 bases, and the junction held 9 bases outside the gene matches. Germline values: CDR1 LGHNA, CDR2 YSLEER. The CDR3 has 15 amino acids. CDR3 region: CASSLDGRAVNEQFF. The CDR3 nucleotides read TGCGCCAGCAGCCTAGACGGGAGGGCCGTAAATGAGCAGTTCTTC.

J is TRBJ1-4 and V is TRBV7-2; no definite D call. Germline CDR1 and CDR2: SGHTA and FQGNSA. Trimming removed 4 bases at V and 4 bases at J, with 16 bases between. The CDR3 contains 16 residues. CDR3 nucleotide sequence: TGTGCCAGCAGCTACCGCGTGGGCAGGCTTAATGAAAAACTGTTTTTT. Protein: CASSYRVGRLNEKLFF.

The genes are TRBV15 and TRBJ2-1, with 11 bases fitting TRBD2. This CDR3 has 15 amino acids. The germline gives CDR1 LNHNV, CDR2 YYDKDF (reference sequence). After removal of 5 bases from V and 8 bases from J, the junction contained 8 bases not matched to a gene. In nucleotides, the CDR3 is TGTGCCACCAGCTCACTAGCGGGAGAGGGCGATGAGCAGTTCTTC. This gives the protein CATSSLAGEGDEQFF.

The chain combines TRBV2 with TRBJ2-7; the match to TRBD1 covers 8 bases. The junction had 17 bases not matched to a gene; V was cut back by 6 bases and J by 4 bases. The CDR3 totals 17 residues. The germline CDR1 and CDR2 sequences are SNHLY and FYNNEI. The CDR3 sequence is CASSPPILDRAMYEQYF. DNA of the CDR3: TGTGCCAGCAGCCCACCAATATTGGACAGGGCTATGTACGAGCAGTACTTC. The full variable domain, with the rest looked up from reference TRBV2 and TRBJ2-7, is EPEVTQTPSHQVTQMGQEVILRCVPISNHLYFYWYRQILGQKVEFLVSFYNNEISEKSEIFDDQFSVERPDGSNFTLKIRSTKLEDSAMYFCASSPPILDRAMYEQYFGPGTRLTVT.

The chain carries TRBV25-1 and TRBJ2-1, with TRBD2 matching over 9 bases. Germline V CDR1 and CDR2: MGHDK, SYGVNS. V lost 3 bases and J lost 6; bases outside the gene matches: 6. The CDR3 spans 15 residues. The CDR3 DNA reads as TGTGCCAGCAGTGACTCGGGCGGGAGGGCCAATGAGCAGTTCTTC. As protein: CASSDSGGRANEQFF.

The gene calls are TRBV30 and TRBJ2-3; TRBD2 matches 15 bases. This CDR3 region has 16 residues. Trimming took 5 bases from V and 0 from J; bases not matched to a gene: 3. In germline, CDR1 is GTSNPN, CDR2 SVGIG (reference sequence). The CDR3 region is CAWGLAGGPSTDTQYF. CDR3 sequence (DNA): TGTGCCTGGGGACTAGCGGGAGGGCCTAGCACAGATACGCAGTATTTT.

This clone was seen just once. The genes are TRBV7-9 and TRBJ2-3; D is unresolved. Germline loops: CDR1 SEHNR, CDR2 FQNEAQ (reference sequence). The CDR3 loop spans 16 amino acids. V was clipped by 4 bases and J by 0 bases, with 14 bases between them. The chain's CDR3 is CASSSLFSASTDTQYF. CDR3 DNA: TGTGCCAGCAGCTCTCTGTTTTCCGCAAGCACAGATACGCAGTATTTT. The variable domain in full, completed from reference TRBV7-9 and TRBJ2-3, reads DTGVSQNPRHKITKRGQNVTFRCDPISEHNRLYWYRQTLGQGPEFLTYFQNEAQLEKSRLLSDRFSAERPKGSFSTLEIQRTEQGDSAMYLCASSSLFSASTDTQYFGPGTRLTVL.

CDR3 residues: CASSLGAGGGTPYEQYF. CDR3 DNA: TGCGCCAGCAGCTTGGGGGCTGGGGGAGGTACTCCCTACGAGCAGTACTTC. The chain employs TRBV5-1 and TRBJ2-7, with a weak D call TRBD2 (6 bases). V lost 0 bases to trimming and J lost 2 bases, with 18 bases between them. Germline V gene data show CDR1 as SGHRS and CDR2 as YFSETQ. This CDR3 has 17 amino acids.

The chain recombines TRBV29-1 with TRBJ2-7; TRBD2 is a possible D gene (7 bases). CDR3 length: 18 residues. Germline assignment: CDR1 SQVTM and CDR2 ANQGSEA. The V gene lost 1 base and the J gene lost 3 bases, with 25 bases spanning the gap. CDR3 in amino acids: CSVEGETGMSGKIYEQYF. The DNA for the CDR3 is TGCAGCGTTGAAGGTGAGACAGGTATGAGCGGGAAGATCTACGAGCAGTACTTC.

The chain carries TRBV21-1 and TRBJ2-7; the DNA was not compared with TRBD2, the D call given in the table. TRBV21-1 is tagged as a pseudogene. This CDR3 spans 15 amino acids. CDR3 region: CASSKGGGSSYEQYF. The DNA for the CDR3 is TGTGCCAGCAGCAAAGGCGGGGGTAGCTCCTACGAGCAGTACTTC.

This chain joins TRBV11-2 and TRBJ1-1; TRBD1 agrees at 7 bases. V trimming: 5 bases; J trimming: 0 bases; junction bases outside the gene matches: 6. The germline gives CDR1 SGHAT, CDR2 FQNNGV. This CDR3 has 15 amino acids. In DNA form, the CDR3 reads TGTGCCAGCAGCGGGGGGACAGCATTGAACACTGAAGCTTTCTTT. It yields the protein CASSGGTALNTEAFF.

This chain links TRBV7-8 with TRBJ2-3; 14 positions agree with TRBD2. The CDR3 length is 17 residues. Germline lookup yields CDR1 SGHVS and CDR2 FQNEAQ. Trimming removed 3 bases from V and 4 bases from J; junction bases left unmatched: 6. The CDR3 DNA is TGTGCCAGCAGCTTGGTAGGGACTAGCGGGAGTGCAGATACGCAGTATTTT. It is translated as CASSLVGTSGSADTQYF.

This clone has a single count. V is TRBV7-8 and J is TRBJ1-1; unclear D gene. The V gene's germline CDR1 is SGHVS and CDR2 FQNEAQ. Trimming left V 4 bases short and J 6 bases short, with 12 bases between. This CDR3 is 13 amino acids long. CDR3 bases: TGTGCCAGCAGCTATGAAGGCGTCTCTGAAGCTTTCTTT. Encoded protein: CASSYEGVSEAFF.

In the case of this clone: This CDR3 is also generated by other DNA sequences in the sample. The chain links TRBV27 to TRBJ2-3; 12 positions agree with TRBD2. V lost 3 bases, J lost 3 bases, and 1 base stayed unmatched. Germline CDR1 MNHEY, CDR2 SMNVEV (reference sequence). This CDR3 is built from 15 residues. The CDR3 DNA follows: TGTGCCAGCAGTTTCGGGACTAGCGGGACAGATACGCAGTATTTT. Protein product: CASSFGTSGTDTQYF.